These 23 T cell receptor beta chains came from one sample sequenced in a study of T cell responses to AZD1222 COVID-19 vaccine (dated by TCRdb to the early 2020s). The library was made by the immunoSEQ multiplex PCR assay. Sourced from immuneACCESS, this table was stored by TCRdb with only in-frame sequences that have V and J called. A share of the clones is absent; for the studies checked, an unresolved V gene accounts for under half, and the remainder has no known explanation. This sample lists approximately 200,000 clones; 91% were detected once. The leading ten clones occupy around 3.5% of the sample. Explained via the paper, the time point label denotes: about 28 days (+/-7) after the second vaccine dose. Here the sequenced sample was peripheral blood, taken 28 days after the second AZD1222 dose. The receptor source for this set is an adult who received the AZD1222 COVID-19 vaccine.

V gene TRBV28 combines with J gene TRBJ1-5; possible D gene TRBD1, 6 bases. CDR1 is MDHEN and CDR2 is SYDVKM in the germline V gene. Trimming took off 8 bases at V and 6 bases at J, with 11 bases between the two ends. The CDR3 contains 12 residues. CDR3 region: CASVDSGQPQHF. CDR3 nucleotides: TGTGCCAGCGTGGACAGTGGTCAGCCCCAGCATTTT.

The chain joins TRBV6-6 to TRBJ1-2; D gene ambiguous. The CDR3 length is 11 residues. V gave up 2 bases and J gave up 8 bases, with 6 bases separating them. The germline CDR1 and CDR2 sequences are MNHNY and SVGAGI (reference sequence). This CDR3 reads CASSYPGGYTF. Here the CDR3 DNA reads TGTGCCAGCAGTTACCCCGGGGGCTACACCTTC.

The V call is TRBV6-5, the J call TRBJ1-5, with TRBD1 as a possible D gene (5 bases). The CDR3 sequence is 13 residues long. Trimming removed 8 bases from V and 5 bases from J, with 13 bases in between. Germline lookup yields CDR1 MNHEY and CDR2 SVGAGI. Here the CDR3 reads CASSLEGDQPQHF. CDR3 nucleotide sequence: TGTGCCAGCTCCCTCGAAGGGGATCAGCCCCAGCATTTT.

V gene TRBV6-5 combines with J gene TRBJ2-2; 7 bases fit TRBD2. The V gene's germline CDR1 is MNHEY and CDR2 SVGAGI. The CDR3 has 14 residues. V was clipped by 4 bases and J by 7 bases; unmatched bases: 6. The CDR3 region is CASSWLAGDGELFF. The CDR3 coding sequence is TGTGCCAGCAGTTGGTTAGCGGGTGACGGGGAGCTGTTTTTT.

The rearrangement joins TRBV18 to TRBJ2-1, with 14 bases matching TRBD2. The CDR3 consists of 16 residues. CDR1 is KGHSH, CDR2 LQKENI, per germline. V shed 6 bases, J shed 7 bases, and the junction held 8 bases outside the gene matches. Written as DNA, the CDR3 is TGTGCCAGCTCCGCCCGACTAGCGGGAGGGAGGAATGAGCAGTTCTTC. This encodes CASSARLAGGRNEQFF.

The chain links TRBV19 to TRBJ1-5, with D possibly being TRBD1 (6 bases). This CDR3 is 16 amino acids long. Looked up from germline, CDR1 is LNHDA and CDR2 is SQIVND (reference sequence). The V gene lost 5 bases and the J gene lost 5 bases, with 19 bases spanning the gap. For the CDR3, the DNA is TGTGCCAGTAGTCCGGGGGTGCGGGGGCGAGATCAGCCCCAGCATTTT. Translation gives CASSPGVRGRDQPQHF.

The V and J genes are TRBV6-6 and TRBJ2-1; 11 bases fit TRBD2. This CDR3 comprises 15 residues. CDR1 is MNHNY and CDR2 is SVGAGI in the germline V gene (reference sequence). Trimming took 6 bases from V and 7 from J; bases not matched to a gene: 8. The DNA for the CDR3 is TGTGCCAGCAGGGACACTAGCGGGAGACTAAATGAGCAGTTCTTC. Its translation is CASRDTSGRLNEQFF.

V and J are TRBV11-2 and TRBJ2-7; D is possibly TRBD2 (5 bases). V lost 5 bases and J lost 2, with 13 bases in between. The CDR3 covers 14 residues. Germline V gene lookup returns CDR1 SGHAT and CDR2 FQNNGV. CDR3 amino acids: CASSRRIIAYEQYF. CDR3 nucleotides: TGTGCCAGCAGCAGGAGGATTATCGCCTACGAGCAGTACTTC.

This clone came up once. The chain is built from TRBV10-3 and TRBJ1-2; maybe TRBD1 (5 bases). Trimming removed 0 bases from V and 7 bases from J, with 18 bases in between. The CDR3 is 16 amino acids. Germline CDR1 is ENHRY and CDR2 is SYGVKD. Here the CDR3 reads CAISESMAGLWSGYTF. The CDR3 nucleotides are TGTGCCATCAGTGAGTCTATGGCAGGGTTATGGTCTGGCTACACCTTC.

V gene TRBV6-5 combines with J gene TRBJ2-7; tentatively, D is TRBD1 or TRBD2 (5 bases each). The V gene lost 6 bases and the J gene lost 2 bases, with 14 bases spanning the gap. Germline lookup yields CDR1 MNHEY and CDR2 SVGAGI. This CDR3 region has 14 residues. CDR3 DNA sequence: TGTGCCAGCAGACGGGACGGCGGCACCTACGAGCAGTACTTC. It is translated as CASRRDGGTYEQYF.

The chain is built from TRBV28 and TRBJ1-5; 9 bases fit TRBD1. The CDR3 extends over 16 amino acids. V was pared by 2 bases and J by 3 bases, with 5 bases of the junction left unmatched. The germline CDR1 and CDR2 sequences are MDHEN and SYDVKM. The CDR3 DNA sequence: TGTGCCAGCAGTTTAAGGACAGGGGAATACAATCAGCCCCAGCATTTT. Protein sequence: CASSLRTGEYNQPQHF.

This chain links TRBV30 with TRBJ2-7, with D possibly being TRBD1 or TRBD2 (7 bases each). Germline V gene data show CDR1 as GTSNPN and CDR2 as SVGIG (reference sequence). The CDR3 is made up of 12 amino acids. V was shortened by 8 bases and J by 2 bases, with 13 bases between the two germline ends. CDR3 region: CAGQGGPYEQYF. The DNA of the CDR3 is TGTGCCGGCCAGGGGGGGCCCTACGAGCAGTACTTC.

The rearrangement uses TRBV7-9 and TRBJ1-2; D is unclear. Between the trimmed V and J ends, which lost 2 bases and 5 bases, there was a span of 15 bases. This CDR3 region has 15 residues. Germline V CDR1 and CDR2: SEHNR, FQNEAQ (reference sequence). Here the CDR3 DNA reads TGTGCCAGCAGCTTACCGGGCATCTTGGGGTATGGCTACACCTTC. Its translation is CASSLPGILGYGYTF.

V is TRBV28 and J is TRBJ2-7, with 9 bases lining up with TRBD1. Germline values: CDR1 MDHEN, CDR2 SYDVKM. This CDR3 has 14 amino acids. After removal of 6 bases from V and 9 bases from J, the junction contained 12 bases not matched to a gene. The CDR3: CASRSTGQGVAQYF. CDR3 sequence (DNA): TGTGCCAGCAGATCAACGGGACAGGGAGTTGCGCAGTACTTC.

V is TRBV10-1 and J is TRBJ2-3; TRBD2 matches 16 bases. Germline loops: CDR1 WNHNN, CDR2 SYGVQD (reference sequence). This CDR3 has 17 residues. V dropped 9 bases and J dropped 4; count of bases not matched to a gene: 10. The CDR3 region is CASASSGLAGGPDTQYF. The CDR3 DNA sequence: TGCGCCAGTGCTTCTTCGGGACTAGCGGGAGGGCCAGATACGCAGTATTTT.

The V call is TRBV28, the J call TRBJ2-1; 9 bases line up with TRBD1. Losses at the gene ends were 6 bases for V and 7 bases for J; bases not matched to a gene: 10. Germline V gives CDR1 MDHEN, CDR2 SYDVKM. The CDR3 is 15 residues long. CDR3 loop: CASRRMGTGTNEQFF. CDR3 coding DNA: TGTGCCAGCAGACGCATGGGGACAGGGACTAATGAGCAGTTCTTC. The full variable domain, with the rest looked up from reference TRBV28 and TRBJ2-1, is DVKVTQSSRYLVKRTGEKVFLECVQDMDHENMFWYRQDPGLGLRLIYFSYDVKMKEKGDIPEGYSVSREKKERFSLILESASTNQTSMYLCASRRMGTGTNEQFFGPGTRLTVL.

The chain combines TRBV7-9 with TRBJ2-7; 8 positions match TRBD2. Germline-derived CDR1 and CDR2 are SEHNR and FQNEAQ (reference sequence). The CDR3 has 15 amino acids. Trimming cost V 3 bases and J 5 bases; bases outside gene matches: 9. The CDR3 DNA is TGTGCCAGCAGCTTCGCGAGCGGGAGACCCCACGAGCAGTACTTC. The encoded protein is CASSFASGRPHEQYF.

This rearrangement joins TRBV28 to TRBJ1-2; the D gene is possibly TRBD1 (5 bases). With 3 bases removed from V and 2 bases from J, the gap between germline ends came to 13 bases. There are 15 residues in the CDR3. Per germline, CDR1 MDHEN and CDR2 SYDVKM. This CDR3 reads CASSFGEGINYGYTF. The CDR3 nucleotides are TGTGCCAGCAGTTTTGGGGAGGGGATAAACTATGGCTACACCTTC.

The chain couples TRBV2 to TRBJ1-1; D might be TRBD1 (5 bases). V shed 3 bases and J shed 4 bases, with 9 bases lying between them. CDR1 is SNHLY, CDR2 FYNNEI, per germline. This CDR3 spans 13 amino acids. DNA for the CDR3: TGTGCCAGCAGTGACCAGGGTAGCACTGAAGCTTTCTTT. This gives the protein CASSDQGSTEAFF.

In this sample, this clone turned up a few times. The rearrangement links TRBV14 to TRBJ2-1, with 12 bases that match TRBD2. V gave up 0 bases and J gave up 2 bases; unmatched junction bases: 8. Germline V gene data show CDR1 as SGHDN and CDR2 as FVKESK. The CDR3 spans 19 residues. CDR3 loop: CASSQEFGPSGRAYNEQFF. The DNA for the CDR3 is TGTGCCAGCAGCCAAGAATTTGGCCCTAGCGGGAGGGCCTACAATGAGCAGTTCTTC.

CDR3 region: CASSLLGGFSGNTIYF. The DNA for the CDR3 is TGTGCCAGCAGCTTACTTGGCGGGTTCTCTGGAAACACCATATATTTT. This rearrangement joins TRBV7-3 to TRBJ1-3; D is ambiguous. The CDR3 has 16 amino acids. Germline-derived CDR1 and CDR2 are SGHTA and FQGTGA. V lost 2 bases and J 0 bases, leaving 11 bases between the germline ends.

V is TRBV7-9 and J is TRBJ1-4; the D gene is possibly TRBD1 (5 bases). Per the germline V gene, CDR1 is SEHNR and CDR2 is FQNEAQ (reference sequence). This CDR3 is built from 14 residues. The germline V and J ends were trimmed by 3 bases and 2 bases, with 7 bases remaining between them. The CDR3 is CASSLRGTNEKLFF. CDR3 DNA sequence: TGTGCCAGCAGCTTGCGGGGGACTAATGAAAAACTGTTTTTT.

The rearrangement links TRBV7-6 to TRBJ1-2; 9 bases are a match to TRBD1. V dropped 5 bases and J dropped 1; count of bases not matched to a gene: 11. Germline V gives CDR1 SGHVS, CDR2 FNYEAQ. This CDR3 spans 17 amino acids. The CDR3 region is CASSRQRTGDFNYGYTF. Here the CDR3 DNA reads TGTGCCAGCAGCAGGCAACGGACAGGGGACTTTAACTATGGCTACACCTTC. Together with reference TRBV7-6 and TRBJ1-2, the CDR3 gives the full variable domain: GAGVSQSPRYKVTKRGQDVALRCDPISGHVSLYWYRQALGQGPEFLTYFNYEAQQDKSGLPNDRFSAERPEGSISTLTIQRTEQRDSAMYRCASSRQRTGDFNYGYTFGSGTRLTVV.